This paragraph covers one T cell receptor (beta chain) sequence. Genomic DNA of every subset was divided equally among multiple immunoSEQ plates. Profiling relied on immunoSEQ multiplex PCR, and the TCRdb table lists in-frame clones only, not all of them. The sample includes 2 million to 3 million clones, 80% to 95% of them seen just once. The data were obtained in a study of shared clonotypes between healthy human individuals. Study-wide background: Three plates were used per donor for CD4 naive, three for CD4 memory, two for CD8 naive and one for CD8 memory.

The CDR3 has 16 residues. V dropped 0 bases and J dropped 2 bases, with 11 bases sitting between them. Germline V gene sequence: CDR1 SGDLS, CDR2 YYNGEE. The receptor's source is a man aged 18 to 29 in good health. Some clones in this sample may be carry-over from other donors' samples. The V and J genes are TRBV9 and TRBJ1-4; D not certain. The sequencing input was naive CD4+ T cells from PBMCs. The sample's subset: CD45RA+ positively selected. The CDR3 nucleotides read TGTGCCAGCAGCGTAGGCCCCATCTATACTAATGAAAAACTGTTTTTT. It yields the protein CASSVGPIYTNEKLFF.